This T cell receptor beta chain was captured by sequencing in a study of T cells after posttransplantation cyclophosphamide. Study-level results: Later blood repertoires were often dominated by clones from the donor CD8+ memory compartment. Blood and skin or GI T cell repertoires showed limited TRB overlap. Recipient CMV seropositivity and CMV reactivation strongly tracked TRB clonality.

The CDR3 is made up of 15 amino acids. Germline V gene lookup returns CDR1 MNHEY and CDR2 SVGEGT. The V gene end was trimmed by 6 bases and the J gene end by 2 bases; junction bases not matched to a gene: 7. On the day of bone marrow donation, the related graft donor provided peripheral blood. The data were produced by immunoSEQ multiplex PCR, yet TCRdb's version contains in-frame clones alone and is incomplete. The repertoire yields around 30,000 clones, none seen only once; the top ten contain about 2.5%. This clone was detected many times. What it binds is unknown. The chain uses TRBV6-2 or TRBV6-3 and TRBJ2-3; TRBD2 aligns across 8 bases. The sequenced sample consisted of PBMCs. The TCR was taken from an older woman in good health, CMV-negative, and a related stem cell transplant donor. Here the CDR3 reads CASRTGGRTTDTQYF. CDR3 nucleotide sequence: TGTGCCAGCAGGACGGGGGGGCGAACCACAGATACGCAGTATTTT.